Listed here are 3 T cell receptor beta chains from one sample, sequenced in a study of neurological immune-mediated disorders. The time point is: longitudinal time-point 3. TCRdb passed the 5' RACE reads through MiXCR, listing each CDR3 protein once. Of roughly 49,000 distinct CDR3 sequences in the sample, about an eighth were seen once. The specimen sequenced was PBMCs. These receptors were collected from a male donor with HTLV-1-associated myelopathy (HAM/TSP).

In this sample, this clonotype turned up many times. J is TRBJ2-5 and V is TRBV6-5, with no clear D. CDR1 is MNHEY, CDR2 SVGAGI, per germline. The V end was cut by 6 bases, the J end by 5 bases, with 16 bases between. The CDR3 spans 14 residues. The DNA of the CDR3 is TGTGCCAGCAGGGACCGTATGCGTGGGGAGACCCAGTACTTC. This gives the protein CASRDRMRGETQYF.

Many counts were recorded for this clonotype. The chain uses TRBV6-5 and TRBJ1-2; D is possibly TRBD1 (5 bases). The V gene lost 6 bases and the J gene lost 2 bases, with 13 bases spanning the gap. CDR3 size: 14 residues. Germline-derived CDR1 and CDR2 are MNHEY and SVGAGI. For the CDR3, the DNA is TGTGCCAGCAGGAGGGGCGCAGGGAACTATGGCTACACCTTC. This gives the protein CASRRGAGNYGYTF.

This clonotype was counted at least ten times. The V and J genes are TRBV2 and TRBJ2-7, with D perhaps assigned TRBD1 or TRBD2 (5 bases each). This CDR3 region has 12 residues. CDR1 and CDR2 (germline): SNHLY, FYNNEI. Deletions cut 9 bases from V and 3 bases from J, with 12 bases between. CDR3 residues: CASTGRNYEQYF. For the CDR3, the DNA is TGTGCCAGTACGGGACGGAACTACGAGCAGTACTTC.